This TCR beta chain was documented in a study of blood T cell repertoires in COVID-19. Overall study context: Acute-phase and convalescent COVID-19 samples originated in the United States, Italy and Spain. PBMCs, B-cell-depleted T cells, or T cells were the source of the cDNA or gDNA that made up the material.

In germline, CDR1 is MDHEN, CDR2 SYDVKM. The CDR3 contains 13 residues. V shed 10 bases and J shed 3 bases, with 13 bases lying between them. As processed by the authors: For nucleated cells, counts were estimated from reference gene primer amplification. Profiled with immunoSEQ multiplex PCR; TCRdb holds only in-frame clones, not every one. That table is the source of V, J and clone size, and D and trimming were worked out from the DNA. The data show fewer than 150,000 clones, 87% seen once. The chain links TRBV28 to TRBJ2-1; a possible D gene is TRBD1 (6 bases). This TCR was recovered from a woman aged 40 to 50 with acute or convalescent COVID-19. Sequences were obtained from peripheral blood. CDR3 nucleotides: TGTGCCACCTCGGACAGTTTCTACAATGAGCAGTTCTTC. This translates into CATSDSFYNEQFF.